Shown below are 3 T cell receptor beta chains from a single sample sequenced in a study of blood T cell repertoires in COVID-19. TCRdb's copy holds only in-frame clones and misses some; the assay was immunoSEQ multiplex PCR. Of 170,000 or so clones in the sample, around three quarters were seen once. The sample consisted of peripheral blood. The receptors stem from a man aged 70 or older with active or convalescent COVID-19.

The chain recombines TRBV2 with TRBJ2-5, with a tentative D call TRBD1 (5 bases). The CDR3 extends over 15 amino acids. V lost 5 bases to trimming and J lost 2 bases, with 15 bases between them. Per the germline V gene, CDR1 is SNHLY and CDR2 is FYNNEI. The CDR3 region is CASSSQWTSQETQYF. The CDR3 DNA reads as TGTGCCAGCAGTTCTCAGTGGACATCTCAAGAGACCCAGTACTTC.

This clone has just a few counts. For the CDR3, the DNA is TGTGCCATCAGTGAGTCGCAGACAGGGGTGAATCAGCCCCAGCATTTT. Translating it yields CAISESQTGVNQPQHF. This sequence joins TRBV10-3 and TRBJ1-5, with TRBD1 matching 8 bases. The germline gives CDR1 ENHRY, CDR2 SYGVKD. Unmatched junction bases numbered 5, after V lost 0 bases and J lost 4 bases. There are 16 residues in the CDR3.

V gene TRBV7-9 combines with J gene TRBJ2-5; D gene ambiguous. The CDR3 contains 14 residues. V lost 2 bases and J 1 base, leaving 8 bases between the germline ends. Germline V gene data show CDR1 as SEHNR and CDR2 as FQNEAQ (reference sequence). The CDR3 reads CASSLIASQETQYF. For the CDR3, the DNA is TGTGCCAGCAGCTTAATCGCTAGCCAAGAGACCCAGTACTTC.